The 4 T cell receptor beta chains listed next were all sequenced from one sample in a study of T cell responses to AZD1222 COVID-19 vaccine. Clones were sequenced by immunoSEQ multiplex PCR, and TCRdb holds only the in-frame ones, with some missing. The sample lists about 110,000 clones, 87% occurring once. The material sequenced was peripheral blood, taken 28 days after the second AZD1222 dose. The source is an adult who received the AZD1222 COVID-19 vaccine.

This clone was found once. This sequence joins TRBV12-5 and TRBJ1-5, with TRBD1 as a possible D gene (6 bases). Germline V CDR1 and CDR2: LGHNT, FRNRAP. CDR3 length equals 15 residues. V was pared by 3 bases and J by 0 bases, with 9 bases between. In DNA form, the CDR3 reads TGTGCTAGTGGTTTTTCAGGGGTTAGCAATCAGCCCCAGCATTTT. It translates to CASGFSGVSNQPQHF.

The chain uses TRBV3-1 (or the pseudogene TRBV3-2) and TRBJ1-3; D not resolved. The CDR3 is 12 amino acids. Germline V gives CDR1 LGHDT, CDR2 YNNKEL (reference sequence). Trimming cost V 0 bases and J 7 bases, with 4 bases left between them. CDR3 in amino acids: CASSQEENTIYF. CDR3 sequence (DNA): TGTGCCAGCAGCCAAGAGGAGAACACCATATATTTT.

V gene TRBV7-9 combines with J gene TRBJ1-2; the D gene is possibly TRBD1 (5 bases). Trimming took 0 bases from V and 6 from J, leaving 14 bases between them. CDR1 SEHNR and CDR2 FQNEAQ come from the germline V gene (reference sequence). CDR3 length: 15 residues. The CDR3 reads CASSLASGGVDGYTF. DNA for the CDR3: TGTGCCAGCAGCTTAGCCTCGGGGGGAGTTGATGGCTACACCTTC.

The chain is built from TRBV13 and TRBJ2-3; 10 bases agree with TRBD1. J lost 7 bases, V lost 5 bases, and 12 bases had no gene match. The germline V gene has CDR1 PRHDT and CDR2 FYEKMQ (reference sequence). The CDR3 sequence is 16 residues long. The CDR3 bases are TGTGCCAGCAGCAGAATAACGGGACAGGGGACCAATACGCAGTATTTT. Amino acids: CASSRITGQGTNTQYF.